This T cell receptor (beta chain) appears in the sequencing data of a study of T cell responses to AZD1222 COVID-19 vaccine. The study, taken as a whole, reports: Donors skewed white British and female; clonal diversity was possibly underestimated. Sampling that yielded the repertoires occurred only after the peak T cell response.

This clone has only one observation. No antigen is known for it. There are 12 residues in the CDR3. The V gene's germline CDR1 is SQVTM and CDR2 ANQGSEA. Trimming pared 2 bases from V and 4 bases from J, leaving 8 bases between. Sequenced by immunoSEQ multiplex PCR; TCRdb stores in-frame clones only, minus some. Counted here are 150,000 to 180,000 clones, over 85% occurring once; the ten biggest clones make up 18%. The sample was peripheral blood, taken on day 0 of AZD1222 vaccination. This TCR derives from an adult in good health. The chain recombines TRBV29-1 with TRBJ2-5; D is undetermined. The CDR3 bases are TGCAGCGTTGAATCGGCGCTAGAGACCCAGTACTTC. Amino acids: CSVESALETQYF.